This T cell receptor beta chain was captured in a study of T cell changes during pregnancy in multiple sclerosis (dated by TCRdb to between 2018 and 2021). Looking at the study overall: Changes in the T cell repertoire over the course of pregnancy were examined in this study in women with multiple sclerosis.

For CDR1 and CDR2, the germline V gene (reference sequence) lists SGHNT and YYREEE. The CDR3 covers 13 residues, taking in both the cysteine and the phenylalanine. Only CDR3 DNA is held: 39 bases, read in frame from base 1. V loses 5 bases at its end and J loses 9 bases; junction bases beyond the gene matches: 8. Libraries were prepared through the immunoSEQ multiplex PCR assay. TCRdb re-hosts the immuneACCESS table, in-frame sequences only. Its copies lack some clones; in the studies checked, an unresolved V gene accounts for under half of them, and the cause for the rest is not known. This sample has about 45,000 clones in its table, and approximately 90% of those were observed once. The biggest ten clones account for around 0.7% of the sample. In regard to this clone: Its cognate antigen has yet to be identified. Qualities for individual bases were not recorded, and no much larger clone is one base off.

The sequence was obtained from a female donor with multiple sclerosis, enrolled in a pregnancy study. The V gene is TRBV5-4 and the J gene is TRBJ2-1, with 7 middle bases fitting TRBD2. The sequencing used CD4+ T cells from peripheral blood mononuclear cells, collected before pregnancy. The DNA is TGTGCCAGCAGACCTTCAGGGAGGGGTGAGCAGTTCTTC. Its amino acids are CASRPSGRGEQFF.